This TCR beta chain was captured by sequencing in a study of CD8+ T cells in alopecia areata. Study background: Tofacitinib lasted 6 to 18 months, then 6 months off drug.

Separation by sorting yielded CD4+ and CD8+ T cells from PBMCs. TCR sequencing used cDNA made by reverse transcription of extracted RNA. TCRdb keeps only in-frame clones here, not all; method: immunoSEQ multiplex PCR. The sample holds 150,000 to 200,000 clones, roughly 60% seen once. This CDR3 has 10 amino acids. In its sample, this clone is medium-sized. Sequencing was performed on CD4+ T cells sorted from blood, taken at week 0. The chain has TRBV21-1 and TRBJ1-2. TRBV21-1 is deemed a pseudogene. The clonotype comes from a human donor with alopecia areata. The chain's CDR3 is CASSNYGYTF. CDR3 nucleotide sequence: TGTGCCAGCAGCAACTATGGCTACACCTTC.